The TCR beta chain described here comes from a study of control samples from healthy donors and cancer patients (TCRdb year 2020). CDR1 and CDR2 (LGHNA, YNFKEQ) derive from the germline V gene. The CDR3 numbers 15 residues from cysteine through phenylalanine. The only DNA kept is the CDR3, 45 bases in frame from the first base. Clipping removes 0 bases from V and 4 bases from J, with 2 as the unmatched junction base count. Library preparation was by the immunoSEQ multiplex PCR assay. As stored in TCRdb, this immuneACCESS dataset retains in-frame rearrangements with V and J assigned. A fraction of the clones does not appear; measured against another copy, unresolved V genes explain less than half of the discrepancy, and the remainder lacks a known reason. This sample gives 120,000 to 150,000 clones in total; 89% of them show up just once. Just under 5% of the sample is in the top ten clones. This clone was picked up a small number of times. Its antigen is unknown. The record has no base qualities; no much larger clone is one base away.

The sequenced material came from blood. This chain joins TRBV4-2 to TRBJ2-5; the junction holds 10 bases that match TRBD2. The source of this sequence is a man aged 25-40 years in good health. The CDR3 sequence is CASSQEAGGPETQYF. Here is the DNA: TGTGCCAGCAGCCAAGAAGCGGGGGGGCCAGAGACCCAGTACTTC.